The clone carrying this T cell receptor beta chain was seen only a few times. A second PCR of roughly 7 to 11 cycles used a sample-barcoded 5' primer and a J-beta primer mix. TCRdb re-analysed the 5' RACE reads in MiXCR, keeping a single row per CDR3 protein. This sample yields approximately 1,000,000 distinct CDR3 sequences, of which more than 30% are seen a single time; over 10% belongs to the top ten. This entry comes from a study of blood T cells in healthy people across ages. This CDR3 comprises 14 residues. V was clipped by 4 bases and J by 6 bases, with 13 bases between them. Looked up from germline, CDR1 is SGHAT and CDR2 is FQNNGV.

The sequence was collected from a man aged 18 to 35 in good health. The genes are TRBV11-2 and TRBJ2-1; no reliable D call. Sequencing was done on a sample of blood. The CDR3 region has the DNA TGTGCCAGCAGCTCGGAATCGCCTGGCAATGAGCAGTTCTTC. It yields the protein CASSSESPGNEQFF.